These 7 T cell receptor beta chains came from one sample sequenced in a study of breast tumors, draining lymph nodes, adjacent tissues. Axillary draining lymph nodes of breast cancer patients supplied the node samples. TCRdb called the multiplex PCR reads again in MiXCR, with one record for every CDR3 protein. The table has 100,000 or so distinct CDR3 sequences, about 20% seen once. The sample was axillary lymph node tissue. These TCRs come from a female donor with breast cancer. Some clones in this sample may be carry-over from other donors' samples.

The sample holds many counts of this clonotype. The CDR3 spells CASSLTAGVGSNQPQHF. The CDR3 DNA is TGTGCCAGCAGTCTAACGGCCGGGGTAGGAAGCAATCAGCCCCAGCATTTT. The gene calls are TRBV27 and TRBJ1-5; no firm D call. The V gene's germline CDR1 is MNHEY and CDR2 SMNVEV (reference sequence). This CDR3 spans 17 amino acids. V was shortened by 5 bases and J by 1 base, with 18 bases between the two germline ends.

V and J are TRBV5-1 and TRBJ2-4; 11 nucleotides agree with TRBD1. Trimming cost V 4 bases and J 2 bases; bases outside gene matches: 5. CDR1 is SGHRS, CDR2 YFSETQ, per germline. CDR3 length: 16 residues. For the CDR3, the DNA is TGCGCCAGCAGCGCCGGACAGGGGGCGTCCAAAAACATTCAGTACTTC. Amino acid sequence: CASSAGQGASKNIQYF. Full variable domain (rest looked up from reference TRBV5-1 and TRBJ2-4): KAGVTQTPRYLIKTRGQQVTLSCSPISGHRSVSWYQQTPGQGLQFLFEYFSETQRNKGNFPGRFSGRQFSNSRSEMNVSTLELGDSALYLCASSAGQGASKNIQYFGAGTRLSVL.

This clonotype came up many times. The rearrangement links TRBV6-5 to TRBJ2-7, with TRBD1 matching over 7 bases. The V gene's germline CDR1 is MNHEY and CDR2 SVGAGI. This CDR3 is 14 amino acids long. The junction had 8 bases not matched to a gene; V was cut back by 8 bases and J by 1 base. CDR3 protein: CASGLLTGSYEQYF. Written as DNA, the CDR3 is TGTGCCAGCGGACTCTTGACAGGGTCCTACGAGCAGTACTTC.

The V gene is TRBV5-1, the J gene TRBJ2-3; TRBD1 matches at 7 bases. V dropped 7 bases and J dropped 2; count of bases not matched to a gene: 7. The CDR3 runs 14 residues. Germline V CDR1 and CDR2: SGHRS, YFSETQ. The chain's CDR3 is CASVRDSLTDTQYF. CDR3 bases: TGCGCCAGCGTCCGGGACAGTCTCACAGATACGCAGTATTTT. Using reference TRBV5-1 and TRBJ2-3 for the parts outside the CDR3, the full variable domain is KAGVTQTPRYLIKTRGQQVTLSCSPISGHRSVSWYQQTPGQGLQFLFEYFSETQRNKGNFPGRFSGRQFSNSRSEMNVSTLELGDSALYLCASVRDSLTDTQYFGPGTRLTVL.

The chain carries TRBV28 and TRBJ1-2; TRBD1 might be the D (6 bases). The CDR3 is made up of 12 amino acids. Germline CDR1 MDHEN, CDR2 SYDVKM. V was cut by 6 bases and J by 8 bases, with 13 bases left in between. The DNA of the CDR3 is TGTGCCAGCAGCGGGACAAAGAGGGGCTACACCTTC. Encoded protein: CASSGTKRGYTF.

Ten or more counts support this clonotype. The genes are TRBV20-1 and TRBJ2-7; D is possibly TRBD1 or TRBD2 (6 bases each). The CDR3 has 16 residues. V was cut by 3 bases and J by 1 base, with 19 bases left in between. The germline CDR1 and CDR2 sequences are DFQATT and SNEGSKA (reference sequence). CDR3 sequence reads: CSARPLRGDISYEQYF. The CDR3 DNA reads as TGCAGTGCTAGGCCCCTTAGGGGGGATATTTCCTACGAGCAGTACTTC.

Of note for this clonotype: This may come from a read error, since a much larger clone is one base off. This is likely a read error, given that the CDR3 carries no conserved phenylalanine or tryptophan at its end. Written as DNA, the CDR3 is TGTGCCAGCAGCTTGTGGGGGGTCACAGGGGCCTACGAGCAGTACCTC. The encoded protein is CASSLWGVTGAYEQYL. The genes are TRBV5-4 and TRBJ2-7, with D perhaps TRBD1 (7 bases). Germline CDR1 SGHNT, CDR2 YYREEE (reference sequence). The CDR3 has 16 amino acids. Trimming took 1 base from V and 2 from J, leaving 16 bases between them.